This TCR beta chain appears in the sequencing data of a study of shared clonotypes between healthy human individuals. Among the donors, all were Caucasian adults who lived in Nashville, Tennessee. V lost 0 bases, J lost 5 bases, and 5 bases stayed unmatched. Germline V gene lookup returns CDR1 MGHRA and CDR2 YSYEKL. The length of the CDR3 is 16 residues. Here immunoSEQ multiplex PCR was the method, and the copy in TCRdb shows in-frame clones only, minus some. The table has more than 1,200,000 clones, approximately 98.5% seen once; the top ten hold roughly 0.36%. The sample was naive CD4+ T cells sorted from blood. Sample subset: CD45RA+ positively selected. The sequence was collected from a young man in good health. The gene calls are TRBV4-1 and TRBJ1-4; 8 bases are shared with TRBD1. CDR3 sequence (DNA): TGCGCCAGCAGCCAAGACAGGGGGCGGTTCAATGAAAAACTGTTTTTT. Translating it yields CASSQDRGRFNEKLFF.